The 3 T cell receptor beta chains in this list originate from one sample, sequenced in a study of control samples from healthy donors and cancer patients. Profiled with immunoSEQ multiplex PCR; TCRdb holds only in-frame clones, not every one. The sample holds tens of thousands of clones, over 90% seen once. Sequencing was performed on blood. These receptors were taken from a woman aged 25 to 39 in good health.

The chain couples TRBV10-1 to TRBJ2-3, with 9 bases matching TRBD2. CDR1 and CDR2 from the germline V gene are WNHNN and SYGVQD (reference sequence). This CDR3 comprises 19 residues. V lost 0 bases, J lost 0 bases, and 10 bases stayed unmatched. The CDR3 here is CASSESRGTSRQSTDTQYF. CDR3 nucleotide sequence: TGCGCCAGCAGTGAGTCTAGGGGGACTAGCAGACAAAGCACAGATACGCAGTATTTT.

The V and J genes are TRBV6-1 and TRBJ1-2, with D possibly TRBD1 on 5 matching bases. The CDR3 sequence is 14 residues long. The germline V and J ends were trimmed by 2 bases and 3 bases, with 10 bases remaining between them. Germline assignment: CDR1 MNHNS and CDR2 SASEGT. The CDR3 reads CASSESGPYYGYTF. For the CDR3, the DNA is TGTGCCAGCAGTGAATCGGGACCCTACTATGGCTACACCTTC.

The CDR3 bases are TGTGCCAGCAGCGCCCGGGACTGGTCCTACGAGCAGTACTTC. Amino acid sequence: CASSARDWSYEQYF. The rearrangement links TRBV7-9 to TRBJ2-7; D is perhaps TRBD2 (6 bases). Trimming stripped 5 bases from V and 1 base from J, with 12 bases between. Germline V gene sequence: CDR1 SEHNR, CDR2 FQNEAQ (reference sequence). The CDR3 length is 14 residues.